This TCR beta chain was captured in a study of OX40 agonist ivuxolimab in advanced cancers. The wider study: Patients were treated with intravenous ivuxolimab, dosed at 0.01 to 10 mg/kg and infused every 2 weeks.

On this clone itself: As yet, its antigen is unknown.

V was shortened by 0 bases and J by 3 bases, with 14 bases between the two germline ends. CDR1 and CDR2 (germline): LGHNA, YNFKEQ. The CDR3 consists of 16 residues. General study results and limits: Some patients without response likewise showed low normalized clonal expansion.

The data were produced by immunoSEQ multiplex PCR, yet TCRdb's version contains in-frame clones alone and is incomplete. The sample holds roughly 20,000 clones, approximately 83% seen once. The chain combines TRBV4-2 with TRBJ1-1, with D perhaps matching TRBD1 (6 bases). This receptor was identified in an adult with an advanced solid tumor such as melanoma, head and neck, liver or kidney cancer. Material: CD4+ or CD8+ T cells sorted from blood, obtained in a trial of the OX40 agonist ivuxolimab. For the CDR3, the DNA is TGTGCCAGCAGCCAAGAGTGGCAGGGGCATGACACTGAAGCTTTCTTT. The encoded protein is CASSQEWQGHDTEAFF.